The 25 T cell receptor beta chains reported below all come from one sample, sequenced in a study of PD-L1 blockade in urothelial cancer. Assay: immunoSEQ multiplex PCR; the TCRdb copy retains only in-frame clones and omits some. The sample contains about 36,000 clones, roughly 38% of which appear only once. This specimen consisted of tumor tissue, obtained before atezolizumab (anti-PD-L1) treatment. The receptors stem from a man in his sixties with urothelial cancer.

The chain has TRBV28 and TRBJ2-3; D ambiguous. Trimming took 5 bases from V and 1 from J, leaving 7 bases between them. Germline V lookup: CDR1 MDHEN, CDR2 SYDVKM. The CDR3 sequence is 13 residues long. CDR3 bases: TGTGCCAGCAGTCGCCACGGCACAGATACGCAGTATTTT. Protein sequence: CASSRHGTDTQYF.

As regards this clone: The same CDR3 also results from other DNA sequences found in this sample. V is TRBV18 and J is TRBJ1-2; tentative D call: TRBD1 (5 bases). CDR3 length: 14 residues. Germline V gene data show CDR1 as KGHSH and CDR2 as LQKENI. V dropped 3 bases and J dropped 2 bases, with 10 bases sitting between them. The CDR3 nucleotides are TGTGCCAGCTCACCGCAAGGGGAGAACTATGGCTACACCTTC. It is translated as CASSPQGENYGYTF.

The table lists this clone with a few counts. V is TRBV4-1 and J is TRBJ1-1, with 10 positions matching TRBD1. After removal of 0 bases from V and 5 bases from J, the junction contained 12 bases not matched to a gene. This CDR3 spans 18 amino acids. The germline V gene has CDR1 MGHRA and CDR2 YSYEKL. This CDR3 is CASSQDRDRGARGTEAFF. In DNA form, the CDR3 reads TGCGCCAGCAGCCAAGACCGGGACAGGGGCGCCCGAGGGACTGAAGCTTTCTTT.

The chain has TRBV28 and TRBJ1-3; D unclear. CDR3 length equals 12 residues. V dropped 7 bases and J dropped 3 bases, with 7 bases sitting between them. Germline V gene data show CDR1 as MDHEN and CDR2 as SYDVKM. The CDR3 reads CASKIDGNTIYF. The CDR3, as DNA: TGTGCCAGCAAGATAGATGGAAACACCATATATTTT.

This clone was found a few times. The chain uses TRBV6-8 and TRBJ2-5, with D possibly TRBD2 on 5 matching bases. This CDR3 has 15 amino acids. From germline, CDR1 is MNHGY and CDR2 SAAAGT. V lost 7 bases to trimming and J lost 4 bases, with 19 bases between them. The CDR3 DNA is TGTGCCAGCAAGAAAGATGGGAGTGGCGGAGAGACCCAGTACTTC. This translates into CASKKDGSGGETQYF.

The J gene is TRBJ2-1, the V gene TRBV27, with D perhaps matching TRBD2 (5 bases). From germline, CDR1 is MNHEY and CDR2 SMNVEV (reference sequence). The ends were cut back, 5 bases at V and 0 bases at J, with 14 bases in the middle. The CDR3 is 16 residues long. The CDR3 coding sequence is TGTGCCAGCAGTCTAGAGACTACAAGCTCCTACAATGAGCAGTTCTTC. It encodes CASSLETTSSYNEQFF.

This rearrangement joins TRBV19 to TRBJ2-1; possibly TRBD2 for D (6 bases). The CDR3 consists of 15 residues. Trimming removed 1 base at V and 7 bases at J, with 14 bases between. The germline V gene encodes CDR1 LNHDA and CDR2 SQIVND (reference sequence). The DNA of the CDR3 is TGTGCCAGTAGTATAGGGGCGACTAGTAGGAATGAGCAGTTCTTC. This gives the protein CASSIGATSRNEQFF.

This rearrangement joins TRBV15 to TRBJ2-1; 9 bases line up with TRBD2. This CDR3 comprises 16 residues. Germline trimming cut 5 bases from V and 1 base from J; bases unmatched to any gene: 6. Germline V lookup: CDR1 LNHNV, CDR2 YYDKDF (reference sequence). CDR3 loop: CATSPQAGGSYNEQFF. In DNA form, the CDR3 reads TGTGCCACCAGCCCCCAAGCGGGGGGTTCCTACAATGAGCAGTTCTTC.

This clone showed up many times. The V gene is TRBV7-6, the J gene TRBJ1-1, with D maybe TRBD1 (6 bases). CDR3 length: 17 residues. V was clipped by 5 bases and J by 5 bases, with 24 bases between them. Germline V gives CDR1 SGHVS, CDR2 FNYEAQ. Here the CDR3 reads CASSPDGGRGRATEAFF. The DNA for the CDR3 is TGTGCCAGCAGCCCCGACGGCGGCAGGGGACGGGCGACTGAAGCTTTCTTT.

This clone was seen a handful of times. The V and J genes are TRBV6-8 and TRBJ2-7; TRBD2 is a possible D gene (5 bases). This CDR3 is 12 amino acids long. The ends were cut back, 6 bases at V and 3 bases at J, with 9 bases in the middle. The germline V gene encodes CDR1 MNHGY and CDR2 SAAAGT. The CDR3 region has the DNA TGTGCCAGCAGCGGGGATCTCTACGAGCAGTACTTC. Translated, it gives CASSGDLYEQYF.

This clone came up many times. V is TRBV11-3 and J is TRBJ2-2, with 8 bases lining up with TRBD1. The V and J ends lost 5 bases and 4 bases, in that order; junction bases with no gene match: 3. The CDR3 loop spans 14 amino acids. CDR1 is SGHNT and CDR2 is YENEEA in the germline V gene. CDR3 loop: CASSPQGATGELFF. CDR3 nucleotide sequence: TGTGCCAGCAGCCCCCAGGGGGCCACCGGGGAGCTGTTTTTT.

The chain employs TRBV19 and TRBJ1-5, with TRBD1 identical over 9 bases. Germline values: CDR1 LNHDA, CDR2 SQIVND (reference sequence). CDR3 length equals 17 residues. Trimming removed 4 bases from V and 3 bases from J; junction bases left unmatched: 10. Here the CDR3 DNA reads TGTGCCAGTAGTAGACTGCCTTGGACAGGGGACAATCAGCCCCAGCATTTT. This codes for CASSRLPWTGDNQPQHF.

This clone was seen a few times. For the CDR3, the DNA is TGTGCCTGGAGTAGATTTACGGACACTGGCCGAGGAAACACCATATATTTT. Amino acids: CAWSRFTDTGRGNTIYF. V is TRBV30 and J is TRBJ1-3, with D perhaps TRBD1 (5 bases). The germline V and J ends were trimmed by 2 bases and 4 bases, with 21 bases remaining between them. Germline lookup yields CDR1 GTSNPN and CDR2 SVGIG (reference sequence). The CDR3 extends over 17 amino acids.

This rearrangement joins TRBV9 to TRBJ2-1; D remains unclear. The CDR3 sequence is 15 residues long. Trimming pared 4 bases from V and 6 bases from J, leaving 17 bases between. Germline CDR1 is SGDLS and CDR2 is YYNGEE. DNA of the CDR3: TGTGCCAGCAGCCCCCGTCCGGCTAGATTCAATGAGCAGTTCTTC. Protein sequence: CASSPRPARFNEQFF.

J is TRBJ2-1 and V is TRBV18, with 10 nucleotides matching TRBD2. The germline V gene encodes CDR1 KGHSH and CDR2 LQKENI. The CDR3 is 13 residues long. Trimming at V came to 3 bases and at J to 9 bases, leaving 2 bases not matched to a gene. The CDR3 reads CASSPGLASEQFF. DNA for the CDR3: TGTGCCAGCTCACCGGGACTAGCGTCTGAGCAGTTCTTC.

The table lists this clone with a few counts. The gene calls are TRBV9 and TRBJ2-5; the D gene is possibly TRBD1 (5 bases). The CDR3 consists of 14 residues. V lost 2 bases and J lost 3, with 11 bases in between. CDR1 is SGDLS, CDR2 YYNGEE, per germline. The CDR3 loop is CASSVQGKEETQYF. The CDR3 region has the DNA TGTGCCAGCAGCGTCCAGGGTAAAGAAGAGACCCAGTACTTC.

CDR3 DNA sequence: TGTGCCAGCAGTCAAGGGACTAGCGGGGGGGTAAGGGCCAACGTCCTGACTTTC. This translates into CASSQGTSGGVRANVLTF. The chain uses TRBV6-7 and TRBJ2-6, with 16 bases that match TRBD2. TRBV6-7 is treated as an ORF (open reading frame) with a function not yet certain. This CDR3 comprises 18 residues. V shed 5 bases and J 5 bases; nucleotides not matched to a gene: 6.

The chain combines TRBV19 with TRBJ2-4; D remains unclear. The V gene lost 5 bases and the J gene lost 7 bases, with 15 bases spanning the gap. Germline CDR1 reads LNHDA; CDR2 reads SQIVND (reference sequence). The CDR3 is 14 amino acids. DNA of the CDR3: TGTGCCAGTAGTTACGTCTCCCGAGAGAACATTCAGTACTTC. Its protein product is CASSYVSRENIQYF.

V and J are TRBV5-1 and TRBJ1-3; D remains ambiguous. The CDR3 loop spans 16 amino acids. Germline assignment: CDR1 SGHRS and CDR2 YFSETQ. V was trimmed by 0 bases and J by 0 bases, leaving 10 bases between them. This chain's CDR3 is CASSLGDIGSGNTIYF. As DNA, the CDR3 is TGCGCCAGCAGCTTGGGCGACATCGGCTCTGGAAACACCATATATTTT.

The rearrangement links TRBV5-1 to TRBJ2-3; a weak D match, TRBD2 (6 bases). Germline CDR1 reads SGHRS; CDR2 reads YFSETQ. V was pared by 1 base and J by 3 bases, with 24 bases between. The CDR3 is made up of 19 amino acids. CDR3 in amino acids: CASSLRGQVRAGRTDTQYF. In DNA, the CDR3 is TGCGCCAGCAGCTTGAGGGGTCAGGTCCGGGCGGGGAGGACAGATACGCAGTATTTT.

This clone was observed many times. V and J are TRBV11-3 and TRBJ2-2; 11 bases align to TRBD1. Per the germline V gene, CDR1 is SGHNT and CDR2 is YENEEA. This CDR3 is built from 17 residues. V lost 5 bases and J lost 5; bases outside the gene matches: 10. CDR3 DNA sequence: TGTGCCAGCAGCCTTCGGACAGGGGGCGAAAGGACCGGGGAGCTGTTTTTT. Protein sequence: CASSLRTGGERTGELFF.

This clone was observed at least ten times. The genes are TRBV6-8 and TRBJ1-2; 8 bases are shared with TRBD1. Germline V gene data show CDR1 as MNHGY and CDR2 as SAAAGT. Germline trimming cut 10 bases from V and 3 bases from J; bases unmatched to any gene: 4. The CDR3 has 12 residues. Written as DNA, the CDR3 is TGTGCCACCCGGACAGGGCACTATGGCTACACCTTC. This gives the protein CATRTGHYGYTF.

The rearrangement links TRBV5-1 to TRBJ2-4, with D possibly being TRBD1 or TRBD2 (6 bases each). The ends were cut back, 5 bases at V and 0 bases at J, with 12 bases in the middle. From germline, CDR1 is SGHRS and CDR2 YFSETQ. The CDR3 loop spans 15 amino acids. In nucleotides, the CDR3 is TGCGCCAGCAGGTCCGGGGGCATAGCCAAAAACATTCAGTACTTC. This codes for CASRSGGIAKNIQYF.

In nucleotides, the CDR3 is TGTGCCAGCAGCTTACTGCAGGGACGGGAGACCCAGTACTTC. Its translation: CASSLLQGRETQYF. This sequence joins TRBV11-3 and TRBJ2-5, with D possibly called TRBD1 or TRBD2 (5 bases each). The CDR3 covers 14 residues. The germline V gene encodes CDR1 SGHNT and CDR2 YENEEA. The V gene lost 2 bases and the J gene lost 5 bases, with 12 bases spanning the gap.

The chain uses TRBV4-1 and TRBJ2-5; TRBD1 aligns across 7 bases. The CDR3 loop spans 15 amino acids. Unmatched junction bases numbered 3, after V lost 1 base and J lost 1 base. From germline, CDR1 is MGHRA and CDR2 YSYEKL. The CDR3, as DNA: TGCGCCAGCAGCCAAGGACAGGGAGCCCAAGAGACCCAGTACTTC. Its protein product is CASSQGQGAQETQYF.